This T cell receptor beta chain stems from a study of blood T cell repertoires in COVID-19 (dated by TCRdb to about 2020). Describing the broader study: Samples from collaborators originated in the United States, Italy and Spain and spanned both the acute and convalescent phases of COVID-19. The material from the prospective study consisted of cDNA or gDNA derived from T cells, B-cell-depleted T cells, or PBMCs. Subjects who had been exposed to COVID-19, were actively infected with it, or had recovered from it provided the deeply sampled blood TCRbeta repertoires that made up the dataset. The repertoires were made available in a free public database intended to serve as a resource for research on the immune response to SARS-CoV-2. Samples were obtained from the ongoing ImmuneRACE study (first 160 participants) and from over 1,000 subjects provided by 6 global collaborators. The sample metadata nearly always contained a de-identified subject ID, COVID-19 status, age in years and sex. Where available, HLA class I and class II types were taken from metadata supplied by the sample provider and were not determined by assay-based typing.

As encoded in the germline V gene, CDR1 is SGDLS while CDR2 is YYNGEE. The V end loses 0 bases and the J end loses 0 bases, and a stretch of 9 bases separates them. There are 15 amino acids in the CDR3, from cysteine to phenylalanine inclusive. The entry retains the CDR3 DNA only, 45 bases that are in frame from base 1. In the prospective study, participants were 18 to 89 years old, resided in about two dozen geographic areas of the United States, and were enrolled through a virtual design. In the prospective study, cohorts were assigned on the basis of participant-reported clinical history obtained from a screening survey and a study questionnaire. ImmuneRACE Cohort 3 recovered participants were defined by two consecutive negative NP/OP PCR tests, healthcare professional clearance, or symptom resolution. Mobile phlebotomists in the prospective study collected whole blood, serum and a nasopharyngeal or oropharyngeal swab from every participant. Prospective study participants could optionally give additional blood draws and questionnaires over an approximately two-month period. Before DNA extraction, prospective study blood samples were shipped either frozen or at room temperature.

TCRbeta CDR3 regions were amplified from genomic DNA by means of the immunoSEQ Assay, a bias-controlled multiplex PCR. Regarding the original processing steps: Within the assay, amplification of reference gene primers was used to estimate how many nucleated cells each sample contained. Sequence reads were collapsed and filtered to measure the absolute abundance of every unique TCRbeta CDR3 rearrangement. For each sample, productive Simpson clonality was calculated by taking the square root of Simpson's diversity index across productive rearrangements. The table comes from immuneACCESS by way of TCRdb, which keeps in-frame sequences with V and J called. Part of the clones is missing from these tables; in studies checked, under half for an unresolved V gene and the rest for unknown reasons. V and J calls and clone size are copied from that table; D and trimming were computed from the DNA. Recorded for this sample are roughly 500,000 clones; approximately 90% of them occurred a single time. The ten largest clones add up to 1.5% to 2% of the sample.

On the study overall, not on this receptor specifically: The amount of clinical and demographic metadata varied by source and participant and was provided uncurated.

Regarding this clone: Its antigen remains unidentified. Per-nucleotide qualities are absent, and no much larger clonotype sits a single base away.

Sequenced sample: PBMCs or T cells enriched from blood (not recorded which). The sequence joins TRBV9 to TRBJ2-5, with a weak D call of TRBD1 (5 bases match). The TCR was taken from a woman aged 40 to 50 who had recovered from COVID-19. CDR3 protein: CASSVVGADQETQYF. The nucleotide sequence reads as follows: TGTGCCAGCAGCGTAGTTGGGGCAGACCAAGAGACCCAGTACTTC. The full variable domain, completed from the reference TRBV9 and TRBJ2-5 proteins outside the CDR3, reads DSGVTQTPKHLITATGQRVTLRCSPRSGDLSVYWYQQSLDQGLQFLIQYYNGEERAKGNILERFSAQQFPDLHSELNLSSLELGDSALYFCASSVVGADQETQYFGPGTRLLVL.